The source of this TCR beta chain is a study of T cell repertoires in cytomegalovirus infection. Study-level information: Matching HLA type and CMV infection were both indicated by public TCR beta signatures.

Overall study results and limits: HLA-C-restricted CMV clonotypes gave the most frequent clonotype in two of eight donors.

This clonotype was recorded many times. The antigen remains undetermined. MiXCR, run by TCRdb on the reads, gives a single entry per CDR3 protein. The profile covers 250,000 to 300,000 distinct CDR3 sequences, with over 8% appearing a single time and more than 13% taken by the ten largest. Germline V lookup: CDR1 SGHRS, CDR2 YFSETQ. V was clipped by 3 bases and J by 10 bases; unmatched bases: 5. The CDR3 has 14 residues. The chain employs TRBV5-1 and TRBJ2-1; 12 nucleotides match TRBD1. The receptor's source is a human donor in good health (CMV status not recorded). Some clones in this sample may be carry-over from other donors' samples. Specimen: PBMCs. The CDR3: CASSYRDRGLEQFF. The CDR3 nucleotides read TGCGCCAGCAGCTACCGGGACAGGGGGCTGGAGCAGTTCTTC.